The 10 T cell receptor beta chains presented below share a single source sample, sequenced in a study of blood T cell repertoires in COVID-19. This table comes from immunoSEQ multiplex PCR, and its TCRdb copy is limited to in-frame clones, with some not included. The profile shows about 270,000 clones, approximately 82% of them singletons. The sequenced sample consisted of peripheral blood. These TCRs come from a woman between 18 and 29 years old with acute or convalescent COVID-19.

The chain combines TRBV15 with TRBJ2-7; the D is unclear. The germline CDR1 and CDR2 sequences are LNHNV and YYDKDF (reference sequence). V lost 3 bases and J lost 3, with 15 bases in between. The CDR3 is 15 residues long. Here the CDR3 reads CATSSLSGGFYEQYF. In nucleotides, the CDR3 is TGTGCCACCAGCAGTCTCTCTGGCGGATTCTACGAGCAGTACTTC.

The DNA for the CDR3 is TGTGCCACCAGTTCGGGGGACAGGGGTGACTATGGCTACACCTTC. This translates into CATSSGDRGDYGYTF. This sequence joins TRBV24-1 and TRBJ1-2; 10 nucleotides match TRBD1. Per the germline V gene, CDR1 is KGHDR and CDR2 is SFDVKD. V trimming: 6 bases; J trimming: 3 bases; junction bases outside the gene matches: 6. This CDR3 is 15 amino acids long.

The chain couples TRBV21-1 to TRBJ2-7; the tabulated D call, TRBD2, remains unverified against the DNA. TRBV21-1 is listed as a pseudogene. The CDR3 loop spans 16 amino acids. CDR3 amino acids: CASSKLLSGSTYEQYF. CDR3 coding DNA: TGTGCCAGCAGCAAACTCCTTAGCGGGAGTACCTACGAGCAGTACTTC.

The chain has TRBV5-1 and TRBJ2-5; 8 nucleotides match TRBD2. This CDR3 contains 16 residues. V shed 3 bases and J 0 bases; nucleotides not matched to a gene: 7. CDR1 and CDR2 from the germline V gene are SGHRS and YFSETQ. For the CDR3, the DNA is TGCGCCAGCAGCTACGGACTAGCAGGAGACCAAGAGACCCAGTACTTC. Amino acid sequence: CASSYGLAGDQETQYF.

The CDR3 DNA reads TGTGCCAGCAGCTTGGACAGAACATACTACGAGCAGTACTTC. Amino acids: CASSLDRTYYEQYF. The chain has TRBV5-5 and TRBJ2-7; D uncertain. Trimming took off 0 bases at V and 3 bases at J, with 10 bases between the two ends. Germline lookup yields CDR1 SGHKS and CDR2 YYEKEE (reference sequence). The CDR3 spans 14 residues.

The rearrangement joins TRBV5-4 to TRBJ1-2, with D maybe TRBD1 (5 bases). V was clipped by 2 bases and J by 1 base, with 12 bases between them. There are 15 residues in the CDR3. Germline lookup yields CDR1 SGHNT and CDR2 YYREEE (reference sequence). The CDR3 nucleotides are TGTGCCAGCAGCTTACCAGGGTCCTTTAACTATGGCTACACCTTC. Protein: CASSLPGSFNYGYTF. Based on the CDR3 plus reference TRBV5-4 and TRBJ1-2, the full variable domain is ETGVTQSPTHLIKTRGQQVTLRCSSQSGHNTVSWYQQALGQGPQFIFQYYREEENGRGNFPPRFSGLQFPNYSSELNVNALELDDSALYLCASSLPGSFNYGYTFGSGTRLTVV.

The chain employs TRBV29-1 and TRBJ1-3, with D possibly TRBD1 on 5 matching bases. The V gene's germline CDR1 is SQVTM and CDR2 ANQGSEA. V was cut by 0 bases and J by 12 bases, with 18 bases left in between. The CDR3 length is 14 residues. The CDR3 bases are TGCAGCGTTGAAGAGGGGGGATCTAGGCACATCATATATTTT. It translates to CSVEEGGSRHIIYF.

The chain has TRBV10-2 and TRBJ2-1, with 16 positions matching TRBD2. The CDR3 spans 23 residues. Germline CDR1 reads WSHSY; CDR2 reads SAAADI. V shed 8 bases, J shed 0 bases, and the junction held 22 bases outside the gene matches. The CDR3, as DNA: TGCGCCAGCGCCTTGGGACTAGCGGGAGGGCCTGTTCCCCGAATAAGCTCCTACAATGAGCAGTTCTTC. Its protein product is CASALGLAGGPVPRISSYNEQFF.

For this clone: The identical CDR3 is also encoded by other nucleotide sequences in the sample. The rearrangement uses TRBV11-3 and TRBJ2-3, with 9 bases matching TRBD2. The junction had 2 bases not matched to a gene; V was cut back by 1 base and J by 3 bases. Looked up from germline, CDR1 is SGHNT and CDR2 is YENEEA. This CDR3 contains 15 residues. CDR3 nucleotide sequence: TGTGCCAGCAGCTTAGGTAGCGGGAGTACAGATACGCAGTATTTT. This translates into CASSLGSGSTDTQYF.

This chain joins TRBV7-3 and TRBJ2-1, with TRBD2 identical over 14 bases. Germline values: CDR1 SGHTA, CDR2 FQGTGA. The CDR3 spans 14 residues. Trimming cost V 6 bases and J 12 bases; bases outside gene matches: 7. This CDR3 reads CASRSGLAGEGQFF. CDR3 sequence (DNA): TGTGCCAGCAGGTCGGGACTAGCGGGAGAAGGGCAGTTCTTC.